This record concerns one TCR beta chain sequence. The antigen it recognizes is unknown. Nothing much larger sits one base from this clone, and base qualities are not available. The collaborating institutions used their own protocols to collect whole blood in K2EDTA tubes. For TCRbeta analysis, collaborators shipped samples in one of three forms: frozen whole blood, isolated PBMCs, or DNA extracted from either of those sample types. These data come from a study of blood T cell repertoires in COVID-19 (dated by TCRdb to about 2020). Study-level background: Collaborator samples came from the United States, Italy and Spain and covered acute and convalescent phases of COVID-19. The repertoires were released in a freely available public database meant as a resource for research on the immune response to SARS-CoV-2. Nearly every sample came with metadata listing a de-identified subject ID, COVID-19 status, age in years and sex. The dataset comprised deeply sampled blood TCRbeta repertoires from subjects exposed to, actively infected with, or recovered from COVID-19. The prospective study material was composed of cDNA or gDNA derived from T cells, B-cell-depleted T cells, or PBMCs. The samples were drawn from two sources: the first 160 participants of the ongoing ImmuneRACE study, and 1,200 or so subjects contributed by 6 global collaborators. HLA class I and class II types, where available, came from metadata supplied by the sample provider rather than from assay-based typing.

What the study reported, not specific to this receptor: Clinical and demographic metadata were provided uncurated, with the amount varying by source and participant.

TCRbeta CDR3 regions were amplified from genomic DNA using the immunoSEQ Assay, a bias-controlled multiplex PCR. The paper's data handling went like this. The number of nucleated cells in each sample was estimated from the amplification of reference gene primers within the assay. Sequence reads were collapsed and filtered to measure the absolute abundance of every unique TCRbeta CDR3 rearrangement. For each sample, productive Simpson clonality was calculated as the square root of Simpson's diversity index across productive rearrangements. TCRdb took this table from immuneACCESS and kept in-frame rearrangements with V and J called. Such tables lack part of the clones; where checked against another copy, unresolved V genes explain under half of the gap, and the rest is unexplained. V, J and clone size are those of that table, while D and trimming were read from the DNA. Here the sample has some 670,000 clones; about nine tenths occur a single time. Together, the top ten hold roughly 0.25% of the sample.

The germline V gene (reference sequence) specifies MNHEY as CDR1 and SMNVEV as CDR2. V drops 2 bases and J drops 5 bases, leaving 10 bases in between. Inclusive of the bounding cysteine and phenylalanine, the CDR3 is 14 residues long. CDR3 DNA is the only sequence kept; it has 42 bases, read in frame from the first base. The sequence was collected from a woman aged 18-29 years with acute or convalescent COVID-19. Sequencing was carried out using peripheral blood. Recombination connected TRBV27 to TRBJ1-5; the D gene is not confidently resolved. The bases are TGTGCCAGCAGTTTAATGGCAGGATATCAGCCCCAGCATTTT. Its protein reads: CASSLMAGYQPQHF.